This TCR beta chain was sequenced for a study of blood T cells in healthy people across ages. V gave up 5 bases and J gave up 2 bases, with 22 bases separating them. Germline V CDR1 and CDR2: MNHNS, SASEGT. This CDR3 contains 17 residues. With a J-beta primer mix and a sample-barcoded 5' primer, a second PCR ran about 7 to 12 cycles. TCRdb analysed the 5' RACE reads with MiXCR anew, one entry per CDR3 protein. The sample records about 1.1 million distinct CDR3 sequences, 35% to 45% being singletons. In its sample, this clonotype was seen many times. The TCR originated in a man between 18 and 29 years old in good health. The chain recombines TRBV6-1 with TRBJ2-7; the D gene is possibly TRBD1 (6 bases). Sequencing input: blood. The CDR3 loop is CASSLLPSDRSTYEQYF. The CDR3 nucleotides are TGTGCCAGCAGTCTCCTACCGTCCGACAGGAGTACCTACGAGCAGTACTTC.